This T cell receptor beta chain was obtained from a study of cytomegalovirus exposure and HLA in healthy donors. Study findings and constraints: Common viral pathogens seemed to be connected with several of the most significant clusters, according to a later analysis. More than 15,000 TCR beta sequences were associated with HLA alleles at 0.05 false discovery rate in a later analysis.

Remarks on this clone: Antigen unknown.

A multiplex PCR was run with 60 Vbeta primers and 13 Jbeta primers. The method was immunoSEQ multiplex PCR; TCRdb's version includes in-frame clones alone and lacks a portion of them. The table records about 95,000 clones, roughly two thirds of them present only once. Trimming stripped 5 bases from V and 6 bases from J, with 7 bases between. Germline V gene sequence: CDR1 SQVTM, CDR2 ANQGSEA. There are 11 residues in the CDR3. The sample consisted of PBMCs. The gene calls are TRBV29-1 and TRBJ2-2; D unclear. The receptor was isolated from a woman aged 45-59 years in good health and CMV-seropositive. The chain's CDR3 is CSVFQAGELFF. In DNA form, the CDR3 reads TGCAGCGTTTTCCAGGCCGGGGAGCTGTTTTTT.